This TCR beta chain was retrieved from a study of control samples from healthy donors and cancer patients. The V gene's germline CDR1 is SGHDN and CDR2 FVKESK. The junction had 6 bases not matched to a gene; V was cut back by 3 bases and J by 0 bases. The length of the CDR3 is 16 residues. The assay was immunoSEQ multiplex PCR, and TCRdb's table has in-frame clones only and misses some. The repertoire includes roughly 68,000 clones, more than 80% of them detected once, and around 16% sits in the top ten. Sequences were obtained from blood. This sequence was found in a man in his fifties or sixties in good health. The chain has TRBV14 and TRBJ2-7; 9 nucleotides agree with TRBD2. Written as DNA, the CDR3 is TGTGCCAGCAGCCACCTAGCGGGAAAGGGCTCCTACGAGCAGTACTTC. Protein sequence: CASSHLAGKGSYEQYF.